The 24 T cell receptor beta chains reported below all come from one sample, sequenced in a study of regulatory T cells in long-lasting Graves disease. Time point specified: newly diagnosed GD, antithyroid drugs for less than 3 months. The authors made the TCR library using RNA they extracted from PBMCs. Arm-PCR of CDR3 regions and iRepertoire HTBI primers were the basis on which TCR beta libraries were built. TCRdb re-analysed the multiplex PCR reads in MiXCR, keeping a single row per CDR3 protein. The sample records 200,000 to 250,000 distinct CDR3 sequences, 15% to 20% being singletons. The same sample was also studied in work on T cells in Graves' hyperthyroidism and ophthalmopathy.

The material was peripheral blood mononuclear cells (PBMCs), obtained at new diagnosis, from a patient treated with antithyroid drugs. The receptors come from a woman aged 30 to 39 with Graves disease.

This clonotype was observed many times. The chain links TRBV29-1 to TRBJ1-4; D gene ambiguous. The CDR3 length is 11 residues. Germline V gene data show CDR1 as SQVTM and CDR2 as ANQGSEA. The CDR3 DNA follows: TGCGCCGCCGGTTACGGTGAAAAACTGTTTTTT. Its translation is CAAGYGEKLFF.

This clonotype appeared a few times. The chain is built from TRBV18 and TRBJ2-5, with D tentatively TRBD1 (6 bases). The V gene lost 3 bases and the J gene lost 4 bases, with 9 bases spanning the gap. The CDR3 runs 13 residues. Per germline, CDR1 KGHSH and CDR2 LQKENI. The DNA for the CDR3 is TGTGCCAGCTCACCGGGGGCAGGAGAGACCCAGTACTTC. The encoded protein is CASSPGAGETQYF.

This clonotype appeared many times. The chain recombines TRBV20-1 with TRBJ1-1; D not resolved. This CDR3 contains 12 residues. Germline values: CDR1 DFQATT, CDR2 SNEGSKA (reference sequence). Trimming cost V 5 bases and J 4 bases, with 11 bases left between them. CDR3 nucleotide sequence: TGCAGTGCTTCCCGGGCCCTCACTGAAGCTTTCTTT. This codes for CSASRALTEAFF.

This clonotype has just one count. This is likely an artifact of a read error, given a far larger clone one base away. The chain joins TRBV27 to TRBJ1-5; D is undetermined. Trimming removed 5 bases from V and 2 bases from J, with 10 bases in between. The V gene's germline CDR1 is MNHEY and CDR2 SMNVEV (reference sequence). The CDR3 length is 14 residues. CDR3 sequence: CASSDLQGNQPQHF. CDR3 DNA sequence: TGTGCCAGCAGTGATTTGCAGGGCAATCAGCCCCAGCATTTT.

Concerning this clonotype itself: With only one base between it and a far larger clone, this is likely a read error. The rearrangement links TRBV2 to TRBJ2-7, with 9 nucleotides matching TRBD2. The CDR3 sequence is 15 residues long. Germline assignment: CDR1 SNHLY and CDR2 FYNNEI. The ends lost 8 bases at V and 6 bases at J; junction bases unmatched: 14. CDR3: CASADVAGGESEQYF. Here the CDR3 DNA reads TGTGCCAGCGCCGACGTGGCGGGAGGGGAAAGCGAGCAGTACTTC.

Here the CDR3 reads CASSLGAVLGTGELFF. The CDR3 DNA is TGTGCCAGCAGCTTGGGAGCTGTCCTGGGGACCGGGGAGCTGTTTTTT. V usage is TRBV5-5 and J usage is TRBJ2-2; D gene unclear. Germline CDR1 SGHKS, CDR2 YYEKEE (reference sequence). The CDR3 spans 16 residues. The V end lost 0 bases, the J end lost 5 bases, and 14 bases lay between the germline ends.

The table lists this clonotype with many counts. J is TRBJ1-6 and V is TRBV30; no firm D call. The CDR3 covers 13 residues. The germline V gene encodes CDR1 GTSNPN and CDR2 SVGIG (reference sequence). V lost 3 bases to trimming and J lost 8 bases, with 11 bases between them. The CDR3 loop is CAWSREGYSPLHF. The CDR3 region has the DNA TGTGCCTGGAGCCGGGAGGGTTATTCACCCCTCCACTTT.

This clonotype was picked up many times. The rearrangement uses TRBV6-2 or TRBV6-3 and TRBJ1-1; D gene unclear. V lost 5 bases and J lost 4, with 11 bases in between. The CDR3 has 13 amino acids. The germline gives CDR1 MNHEY, CDR2 SVGEGT. The CDR3 sequence: CASSEVTLTEAFF. CDR3 coding DNA: TGTGCCAGCAGTGAAGTGACCCTCACTGAAGCTTTCTTT.

This clonotype was counted at least ten times. This chain uses TRBV28 with TRBJ2-5, with D possibly TRBD1 on 5 matching bases. Germline V gene data show CDR1 as MDHEN and CDR2 as SYDVKM. V was trimmed by 8 bases and J by 4 bases, leaving 11 bases between them. CDR3 length: 12 residues. This chain's CDR3 is CASGAGLETQYF. The CDR3 coding sequence is TGTGCCAGCGGGGCAGGGCTAGAGACCCAGTACTTC.

This clonotype was picked up many times. J is TRBJ2-1 and V is TRBV24-1; 11 bases agree with TRBD2. Germline lookup yields CDR1 KGHDR and CDR2 SFDVKD. The CDR3 has 15 residues. Germline trimming cut 3 bases from V and 8 bases from J; bases unmatched to any gene: 5. The CDR3 region has the DNA TGTGCCACCAGTGATAGGACTAGCGGGTTCTATGAGCAGTTCTTC. Translating it yields CATSDRTSGFYEQFF.

This clonotype was counted ten times or more. The CDR3 region is CASSGRLAEYQETQYF. CDR3 nucleotide sequence: TGTGCCAGCAGCGGCCGACTAGCGGAATACCAAGAGACCCAGTACTTC. The chain uses TRBV9 and TRBJ2-5, with TRBD2 identical over 9 bases. The CDR3 contains 16 residues. The ends lost 3 bases at V and 0 bases at J; junction bases unmatched: 6. In germline, CDR1 is SGDLS, CDR2 YYNGEE.

The chain links TRBV27 to TRBJ1-1; the match to TRBD1 covers 9 bases. V was pared by 5 bases and J by 5 bases, with 6 bases of the junction left unmatched. The CDR3 sequence is 14 residues long. The germline V gene encodes CDR1 MNHEY and CDR2 SMNVEV (reference sequence). The CDR3 nucleotides are TGTGCCAGCAGTCAGACAGGGGGGGTAACTGAAGCTTTCTTT. It yields the protein CASSQTGGVTEAFF.

This clonotype occurred many times. In nucleotides, the CDR3 is TGTGCCAGCTCAAAAGAAGATGGGCAGGGGAATTCACCCCTCCACTTT. Its protein is CASSKEDGQGNSPLHF. V is TRBV12-3 or TRBV12-4 and J is TRBJ1-6, with TRBD1 as a possible D gene (6 bases). There are 16 residues in the CDR3. Trimming cost V 8 bases and J 7 bases, with 21 bases left between them.

This clonotype was found a few times. The rearrangement uses TRBV4-2 and TRBJ2-1; TRBD2 aligns across 9 bases. CDR1 is LGHNA, CDR2 YNFKEQ, per germline. The trim removed 0 bases at V and 1 base at J, leaving 13 bases unmatched. The CDR3 loop spans 20 amino acids. Written as DNA, the CDR3 is TGTGCCAGCAGCCAAGAGGCCGGGGCTAGCGGGGCCTTATCCTACAATGAGCAGTTCTTC. Its protein is CASSQEAGASGALSYNEQFF.

In its sample, this clonotype was seen many times. A read error may account for a junction end that differs from germline. The chain is built from TRBV5-1 and TRBJ1-2, with unresolved D. The CDR3 is made up of 15 amino acids. Germline lookup yields CDR1 SGHRS and CDR2 YFSETQ. The CDR3 bases are TGCGCCAGCAGCCTGGTCGGAAGCTTTAACTATGGCTACGCCTTC. Encoded protein: CASSLVGSFNYGYAF.

This clonotype was counted at least ten times. The rearrangement uses TRBV9 and TRBJ2-2; possible D gene TRBD2, 6 bases. This CDR3 contains 16 residues. The germline CDR1 and CDR2 sequences are SGDLS and YYNGEE. Deletions cut 4 bases from V and 1 base from J, with 14 bases between. Here the CDR3 DNA reads TGTGCCAGCAGCTTTGATAGCGGAGGGAACACCGGGGAGCTGTTTTTT. Its translation: CASSFDSGGNTGELFF. The entire variable domain, with the rest obtained from reference TRBV9 and TRBJ2-2, is as follows: DSGVTQTPKHLITATGQRVTLRCSPRSGDLSVYWYQQSLDQGLQFLIQYYNGEERAKGNILERFSAQQFPDLHSELNLSSLELGDSALYFCASSFDSGGNTGELFFGEGSRLTVL.

This clonotype was picked up many times. The chain has TRBV6-1 and TRBJ2-1; TRBD2 matches at 10 bases. V lost 6 bases, J lost 5 bases, and 4 bases stayed unmatched. The CDR3 loop spans 14 amino acids. CDR1 is MNHNS, CDR2 SASEGT, per germline. The CDR3 sequence is CASRPGLANNEQFF. The CDR3 region has the DNA TGTGCCAGCAGGCCGGGACTAGCGAACAATGAGCAGTTCTTC.

The chain has TRBV10-3 and TRBJ1-1; D is unclear. Trimming took off 4 bases at V and 8 bases at J, with 20 bases between the two ends. CDR3 length equals 15 residues. Germline-derived CDR1 and CDR2 are ENHRY and SYGVKD. DNA for the CDR3: TGTGCCATCAGTGGCGGGATGCGCGGAAGCCTCGAAGCTTTCTTT. As protein: CAISGGMRGSLEAFF.

This clonotype has ten or more counts. The chain carries TRBV6-1 and TRBJ1-1; 9 bases are shared with TRBD1. Trimming at V came to 10 bases and at J to 4 bases, leaving 7 bases not matched to a gene. Germline CDR1 MNHNS, CDR2 SASEGT. This CDR3 has 13 amino acids. Here the CDR3 DNA reads TGTGCCACGGGGACAGGGACGGGCACTGAAGCTTTCTTT. It yields the protein CATGTGTGTEAFF.

This clonotype came up many times. The chain combines TRBV6-2 or TRBV6-3 with TRBJ1-1; D remains unclear. Germline CDR1 reads MNHEY; CDR2 reads SVGEGT. The CDR3 totals 11 residues. The V end was cut by 7 bases, the J end by 1 base, with 4 bases between. CDR3 protein: CASNKNTEAFF. Here the CDR3 DNA reads TGTGCCAGCAACAAGAACACTGAAGCTTTCTTT.

This clonotype was seen many times. The gene calls are TRBV4-1 and TRBJ1-6; no reliable D call. Per germline, CDR1 MGHRA and CDR2 YSYEKL. This CDR3 has 12 amino acids. With 0 bases removed from V and 10 bases from J, the gap between germline ends came to 4 bases. The CDR3 DNA reads as TGCGCCAGCAGCCAAGATTCCTCACCCCTCCACTTT. This translates into CASSQDSSPLHF.

The chain recombines TRBV6-1 with TRBJ2-1, with D possibly TRBD2 on 7 matching bases. Per germline, CDR1 MNHNS and CDR2 SASEGT. This CDR3 comprises 13 residues. The V end lost 10 bases, the J end lost 10 bases, and 20 bases lay between the germline ends. The DNA for the CDR3 is TGTGCCATCCAGAGGGGGGGGGGATTGGAGCAGTTCTTC. Residues: CAIQRGGGLEQFF.

The chain couples TRBV20-1 to TRBJ1-5; TRBD1 matches 7 bases. V was clipped by 6 bases and J by 4 bases; unmatched bases: 12. The CDR3 runs 15 residues. CDR1 DFQATT and CDR2 SNEGSKA come from the germline V gene (reference sequence). Here the CDR3 DNA reads TGCAGTGCCCCCGTTTACAGGGGAAAAAATCAGCCCCAGCATTTT. Its protein product is CSAPVYRGKNQPQHF.

The rearrangement joins TRBV19 to TRBJ1-5; D remains ambiguous. The last part of the DNA fits TRBJ2-3 better; the J call may be wrong. Germline values: CDR1 LNHDA, CDR2 SQIVND (reference sequence). The CDR3 length is 13 residues. The CDR3 nucleotides are TGTGCCAGTAGTCTCACTCAGCAGTGGCCCCAGTATTTT. Translation gives CASSLTQQWPQYF.